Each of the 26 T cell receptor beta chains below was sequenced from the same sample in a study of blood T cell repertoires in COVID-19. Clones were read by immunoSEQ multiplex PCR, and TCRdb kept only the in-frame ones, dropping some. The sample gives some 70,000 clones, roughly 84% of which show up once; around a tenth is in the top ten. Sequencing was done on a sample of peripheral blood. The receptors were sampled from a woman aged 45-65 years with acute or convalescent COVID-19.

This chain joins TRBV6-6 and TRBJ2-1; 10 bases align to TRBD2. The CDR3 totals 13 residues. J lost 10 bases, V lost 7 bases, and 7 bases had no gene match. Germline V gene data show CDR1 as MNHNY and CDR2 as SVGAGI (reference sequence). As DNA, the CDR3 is TGTGCCAGCAAAAGGGGACTAGCGAGAGAGCAGTTCTTC. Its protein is CASKRGLAREQFF.

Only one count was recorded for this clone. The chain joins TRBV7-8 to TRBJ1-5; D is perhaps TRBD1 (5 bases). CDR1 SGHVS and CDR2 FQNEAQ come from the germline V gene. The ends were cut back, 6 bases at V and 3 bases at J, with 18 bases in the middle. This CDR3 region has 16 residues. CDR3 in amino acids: CASRKDSASPNQPQHF. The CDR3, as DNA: TGTGCCAGCAGAAAAGACAGCGCCAGCCCCAATCAGCCCCAGCATTTT. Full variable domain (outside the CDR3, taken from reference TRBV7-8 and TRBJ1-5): GAGVSQSPRYKVAKRGQDVALRCDPISGHVSLFWYQQALGQGPEFLTYFQNEAQLDKSGLPSDRFFAERPEGSVSTLKIQRTQQEDSAVYLCASRKDSASPNQPQHFGDGTRLSIL.

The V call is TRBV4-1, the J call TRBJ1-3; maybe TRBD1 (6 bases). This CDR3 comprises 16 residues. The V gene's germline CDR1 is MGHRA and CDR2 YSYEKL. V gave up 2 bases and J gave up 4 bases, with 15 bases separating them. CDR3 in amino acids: CASSQSRGAGGNTIYF. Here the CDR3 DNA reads TGCGCCAGCAGCCAAAGCAGGGGCGCCGGCGGAAACACCATATATTTT.

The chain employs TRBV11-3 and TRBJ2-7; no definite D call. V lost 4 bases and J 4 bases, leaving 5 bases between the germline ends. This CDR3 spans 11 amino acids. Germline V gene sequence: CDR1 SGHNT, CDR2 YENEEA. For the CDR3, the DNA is TGTGCCAGCAGCTCCGCGTACGAGCAGTACTTC. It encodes CASSSAYEQYF.

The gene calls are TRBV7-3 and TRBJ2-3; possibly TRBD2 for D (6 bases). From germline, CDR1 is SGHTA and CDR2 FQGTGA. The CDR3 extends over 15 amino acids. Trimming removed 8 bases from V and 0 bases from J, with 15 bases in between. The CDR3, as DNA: TGTGCCAGCGCCAGGAGCGGGTCTAGCACAGATACGCAGTATTTT. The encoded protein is CASARSGSSTDTQYF.

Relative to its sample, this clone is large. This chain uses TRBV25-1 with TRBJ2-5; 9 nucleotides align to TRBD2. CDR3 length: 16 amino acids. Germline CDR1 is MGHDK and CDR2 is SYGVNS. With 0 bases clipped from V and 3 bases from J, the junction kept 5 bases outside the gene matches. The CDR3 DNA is TGTGCCAGCAGTGAATACGGACTAGCGCCTAAAGAGACCCAGTACTTC. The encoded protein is CASSEYGLAPKETQYF.

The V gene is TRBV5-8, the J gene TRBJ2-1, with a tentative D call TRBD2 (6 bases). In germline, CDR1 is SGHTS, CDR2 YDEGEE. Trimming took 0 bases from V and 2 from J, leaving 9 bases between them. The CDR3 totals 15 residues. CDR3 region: CASSLVAGPYNEQFF. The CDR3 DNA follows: TGTGCCAGCAGCTTGGTGGCGGGACCCTACAATGAGCAGTTCTTC.

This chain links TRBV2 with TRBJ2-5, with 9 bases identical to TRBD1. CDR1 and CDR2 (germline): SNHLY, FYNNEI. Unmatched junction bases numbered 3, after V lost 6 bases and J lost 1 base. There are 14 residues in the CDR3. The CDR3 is CASRGQGIQETQYF. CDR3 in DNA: TGTGCCAGCAGGGGACAGGGCATCCAAGAGACCCAGTACTTC.

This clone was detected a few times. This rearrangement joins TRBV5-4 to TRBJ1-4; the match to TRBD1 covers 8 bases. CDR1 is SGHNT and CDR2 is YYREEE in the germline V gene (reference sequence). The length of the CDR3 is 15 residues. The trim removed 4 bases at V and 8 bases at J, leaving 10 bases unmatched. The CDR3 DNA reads TGTGCCAGCAGCCACAGAGACAGGGGAGAAGAAAAACTGTTTTTT. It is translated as CASSHRDRGEEKLFF.

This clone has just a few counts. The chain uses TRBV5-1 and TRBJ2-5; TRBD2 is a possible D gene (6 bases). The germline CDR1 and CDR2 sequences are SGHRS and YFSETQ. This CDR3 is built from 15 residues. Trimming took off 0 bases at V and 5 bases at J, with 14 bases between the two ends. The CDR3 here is CASSLGSSGGETQYF. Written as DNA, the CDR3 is TGCGCCAGCAGCTTGGGATCCTCTGGGGGGGAGACCCAGTACTTC.

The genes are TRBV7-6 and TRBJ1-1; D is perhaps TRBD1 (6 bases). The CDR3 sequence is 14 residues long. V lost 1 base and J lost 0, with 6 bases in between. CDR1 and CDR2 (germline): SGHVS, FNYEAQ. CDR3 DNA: TGTGCCAGCAGCTTAGGGGACATGAACACTGAAGCTTTCTTT. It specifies CASSLGDMNTEAFF.

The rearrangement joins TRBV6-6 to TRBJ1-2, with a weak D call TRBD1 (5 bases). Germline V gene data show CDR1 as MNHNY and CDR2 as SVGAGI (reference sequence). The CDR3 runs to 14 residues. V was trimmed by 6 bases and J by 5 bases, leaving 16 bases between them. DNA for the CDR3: TGTGCCAGCAGCCCCGGGGGGTTAACTTATGGCTACACCTTC. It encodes CASSPGGLTYGYTF.

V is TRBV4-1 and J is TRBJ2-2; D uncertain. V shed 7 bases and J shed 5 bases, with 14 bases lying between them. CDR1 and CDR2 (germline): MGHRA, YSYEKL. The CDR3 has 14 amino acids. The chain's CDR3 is CASNTALGTGELFF. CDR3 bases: TGCGCCAGCAATACTGCCCTCGGGACCGGGGAGCTGTTTTTT.

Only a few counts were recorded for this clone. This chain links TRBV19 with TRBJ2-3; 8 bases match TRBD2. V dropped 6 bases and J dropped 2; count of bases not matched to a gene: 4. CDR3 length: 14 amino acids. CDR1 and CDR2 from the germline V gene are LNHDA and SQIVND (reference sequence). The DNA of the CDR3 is TGTGCCAGTAGGAAGCGGGGGAACACAGATACGCAGTATTTT. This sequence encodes CASRKRGNTDTQYF.

The CDR3 coding sequence is TGTGCCAGTAGTATAGACGCGGCAGGGGGACGAGAGACCCAGTACTTC. Translation gives CASSIDAAGGRETQYF. This chain connects TRBV19 to TRBJ2-5; 7 positions match TRBD1. Trimming took 0 bases from V and 4 from J; bases not matched to a gene: 8. The CDR3 runs to 16 residues. The germline V gene encodes CDR1 LNHDA and CDR2 SQIVND (reference sequence).

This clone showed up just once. CDR3 sequence reads: CASRSGTSGNEQYF. The CDR3 DNA reads as TGTGCCAGCCGGTCCGGGACTAGCGGGAACGAGCAGTACTTC. The chain is built from TRBV7-6 and TRBJ2-7; 13 bases match TRBD2. Trimming cost V 8 bases and J 5 bases; bases outside gene matches: 6. Germline V gene data show CDR1 as SGHVS and CDR2 as FNYEAQ. The CDR3 spans 14 residues.

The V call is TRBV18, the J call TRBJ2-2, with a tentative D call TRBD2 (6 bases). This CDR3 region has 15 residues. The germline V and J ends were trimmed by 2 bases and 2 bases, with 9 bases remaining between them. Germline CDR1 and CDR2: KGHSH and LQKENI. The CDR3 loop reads CASSPYSGNTGELFF. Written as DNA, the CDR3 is TGTGCCAGCTCACCATATAGCGGAAACACCGGGGAGCTGTTTTTT. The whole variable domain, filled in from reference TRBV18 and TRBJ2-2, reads NAGVMQNPRHLVRRRGQEARLRCSPMKGHSHVYWYRQLPEEGLKFMVYLQKENIIDESGMPKERFSAEFPKEGPSILRIQQVVRGDSAAYFCASSPYSGNTGELFFGEGSRLTVL.

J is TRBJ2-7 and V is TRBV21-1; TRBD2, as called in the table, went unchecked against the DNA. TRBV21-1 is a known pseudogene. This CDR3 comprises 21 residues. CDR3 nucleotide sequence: TGTGCCAGCAGCAAAGACGGTCGGGGACTAGCGGGAGGGGGATTGGCCTACGAGCAGTACTTC. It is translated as CASSKDGRGLAGGGLAYEQYF.

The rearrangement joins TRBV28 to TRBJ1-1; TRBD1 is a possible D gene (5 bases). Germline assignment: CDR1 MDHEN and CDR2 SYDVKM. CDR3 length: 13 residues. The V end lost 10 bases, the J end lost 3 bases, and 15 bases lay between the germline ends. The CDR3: CAIQFTGDTEAFF. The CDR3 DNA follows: TGTGCCATCCAATTCACGGGGGACACTGAAGCTTTCTTT.

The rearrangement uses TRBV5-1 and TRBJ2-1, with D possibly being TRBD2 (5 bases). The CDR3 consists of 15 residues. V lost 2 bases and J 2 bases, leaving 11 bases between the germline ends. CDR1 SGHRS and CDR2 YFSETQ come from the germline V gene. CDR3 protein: CASSLAPGTYNEQFF. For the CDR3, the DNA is TGCGCCAGCAGCTTAGCCCCGGGAACCTACAATGAGCAGTTCTTC.

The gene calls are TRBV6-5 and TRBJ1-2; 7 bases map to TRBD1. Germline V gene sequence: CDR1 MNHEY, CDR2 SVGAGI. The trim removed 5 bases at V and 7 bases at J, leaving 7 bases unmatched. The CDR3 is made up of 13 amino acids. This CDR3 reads CASSNRQGRGYTF. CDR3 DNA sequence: TGTGCCAGCAGTAACCGACAGGGTCGTGGCTACACCTTC.

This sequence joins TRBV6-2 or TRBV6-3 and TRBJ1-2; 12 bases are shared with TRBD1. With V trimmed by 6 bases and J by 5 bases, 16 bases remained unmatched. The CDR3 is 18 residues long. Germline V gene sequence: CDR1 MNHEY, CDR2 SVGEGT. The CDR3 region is CASSPSWNGDRGPYGYTF. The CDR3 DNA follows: TGTGCCAGCAGCCCTAGCTGGAATGGGGACAGGGGGCCTTATGGCTACACCTTC.

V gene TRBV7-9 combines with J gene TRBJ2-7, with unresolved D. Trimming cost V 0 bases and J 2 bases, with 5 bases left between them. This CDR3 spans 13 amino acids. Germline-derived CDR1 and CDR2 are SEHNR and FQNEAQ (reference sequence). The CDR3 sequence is CASSLASAYEQYF. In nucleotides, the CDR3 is TGTGCCAGCAGCTTAGCGTCGGCCTACGAGCAGTACTTC.

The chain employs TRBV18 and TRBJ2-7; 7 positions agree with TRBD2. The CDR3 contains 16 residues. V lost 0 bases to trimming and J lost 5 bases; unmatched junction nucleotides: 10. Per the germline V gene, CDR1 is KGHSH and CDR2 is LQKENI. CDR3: CASSPPIREGRNEQYF. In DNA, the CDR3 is TGTGCCAGCTCACCACCGATCAGGGAGGGCCGAAACGAGCAGTACTTC.

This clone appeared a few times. The CDR3 DNA sequence: TGTGCCAGCAGCCGCGGCGGGGGCTATGGCTACACCTTC. Protein product: CASSRGGGYGYTF. This chain uses TRBV3-1 (or the pseudogene TRBV3-2) with TRBJ1-2, with D perhaps TRBD1 (5 bases). Germline V lookup: CDR1 LGHDT, CDR2 YNNKEL (reference sequence). V was cut by 4 bases and J by 4 bases, with 10 bases left in between. There are 13 residues in the CDR3.

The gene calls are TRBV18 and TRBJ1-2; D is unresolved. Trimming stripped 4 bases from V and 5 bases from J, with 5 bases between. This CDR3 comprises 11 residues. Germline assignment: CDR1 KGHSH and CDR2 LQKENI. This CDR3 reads CASSREYGYTF. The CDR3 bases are TGTGCCAGCTCACGCGAGTATGGCTACACCTTC.